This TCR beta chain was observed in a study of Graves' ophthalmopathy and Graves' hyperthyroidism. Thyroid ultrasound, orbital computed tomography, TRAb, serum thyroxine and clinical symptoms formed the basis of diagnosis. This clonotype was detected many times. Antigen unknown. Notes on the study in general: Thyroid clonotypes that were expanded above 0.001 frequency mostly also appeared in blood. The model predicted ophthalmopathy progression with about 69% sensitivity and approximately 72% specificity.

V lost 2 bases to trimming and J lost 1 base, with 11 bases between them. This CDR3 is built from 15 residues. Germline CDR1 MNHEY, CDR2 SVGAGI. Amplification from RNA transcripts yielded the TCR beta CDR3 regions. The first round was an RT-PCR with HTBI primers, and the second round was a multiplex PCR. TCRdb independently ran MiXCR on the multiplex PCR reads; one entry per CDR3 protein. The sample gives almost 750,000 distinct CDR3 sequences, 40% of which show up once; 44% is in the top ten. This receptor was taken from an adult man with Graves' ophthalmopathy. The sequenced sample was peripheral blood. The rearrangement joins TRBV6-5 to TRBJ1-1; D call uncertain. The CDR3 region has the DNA TGTGCCAGCAGTTACGGTGCGGCTACGAACACTGAAGCTTTCTTT. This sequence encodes CASSYGAATNTEAFF.